Presented here are 8 T cell receptor beta chains from one specimen sequenced in a study of blood T cell repertoires in COVID-19. Sequenced by immunoSEQ multiplex PCR; TCRdb stores in-frame clones only, minus some. The table includes fewer than 350,000 clones, 85% to 90% detected once. Sample: PBMCs or T cells enriched from blood (not recorded which). The receptors shown here come from a woman between 18 and 30 years old with acute COVID-19.

The chain combines TRBV13 with TRBJ2-1, with D possibly matching TRBD2 (6 bases). Trimming removed 2 bases at V and 4 bases at J, with 12 bases between. Germline V gene sequence: CDR1 PRHDT, CDR2 FYEKMQ (reference sequence). The CDR3 is 15 amino acids. The CDR3 DNA reads TGTGCCAGCAGCTTAACTAGCAAGTGGTACAATGAGCAGTTCTTC. As protein: CASSLTSKWYNEQFF.

The chain uses TRBV6-5 and TRBJ1-2, with D tentatively TRBD1 (5 bases). This CDR3 is built from 14 residues. Deletions cut 0 bases from V and 4 bases from J, with 9 bases between. Per the germline V gene, CDR1 is MNHEY and CDR2 is SVGAGI. DNA of the CDR3: TGTGCCAGCAGTTACTCATCCGGGGGCTATGGCTACACCTTC. Translation gives CASSYSSGGYGYTF.

This clone was seen once. The V gene is TRBV3-1 (or the pseudogene TRBV3-2), the J gene TRBJ1-1; 7 nucleotides line up with TRBD1. The CDR3 contains 19 residues. The germline CDR1 and CDR2 sequences are LGHDT and YNNKEL (reference sequence). J was trimmed by 4 bases and V by 0 bases; bases with no gene match: 17. The CDR3 coding sequence is TGTGCCAGCAGCCAAGATTTCGGCAGGGGGGTGAAAGGGAGCACTGAAGCTTTCTTT. This sequence encodes CASSQDFGRGVKGSTEAFF.

The chain joins TRBV27 to TRBJ2-3; TRBD1 might be the D (6 bases). The CDR3 length is 15 residues. Trimming stripped 8 bases from V and 4 bases from J, with 19 bases between. CDR1 MNHEY and CDR2 SMNVEV come from the germline V gene (reference sequence). The CDR3 reads CASAEEQGGADTQYF. As DNA, the CDR3 is TGTGCCAGCGCTGAAGAACAGGGTGGCGCAGATACGCAGTATTTT.

V gene TRBV9 combines with J gene TRBJ1-1; 7 nucleotides match TRBD1. J lost 0 bases, V lost 4 bases, and 9 bases had no gene match. CDR3 length equals 16 residues. CDR1 is SGDLS, CDR2 YYNGEE, per germline. The CDR3 protein is CASSRTGEIMNTEAFF. CDR3 nucleotides: TGTGCCAGCAGCAGGACAGGAGAGATCATGAACACTGAAGCTTTCTTT.

The gene calls are TRBV7-6 and TRBJ1-4, with 11 bases aligning to TRBD1. With 1 base clipped from V and 4 bases from J, the junction kept 5 bases outside the gene matches. CDR3 length: 17 amino acids. CDR1 and CDR2 from the germline V gene are SGHVS and FNYEAQ. The CDR3 DNA reads TGTGCCAGCAGCTTAGAGACGGACAGGGGGCATAATGAAAAACTGTTTTTT. Amino acids: CASSLETDRGHNEKLFF.

The V call is TRBV7-3, the J call TRBJ1-6; the D gene is possibly TRBD1 (6 bases). Per the germline V gene, CDR1 is SGHTA and CDR2 is FQGTGA. V was clipped by 4 bases and J by 7 bases, with 11 bases between them. CDR3 length: 14 residues. CDR3 sequence reads: CASSSGQINSPLHF. DNA of the CDR3: TGTGCCAGCAGCTCCGGACAGATCAATTCACCCCTCCACTTT.

In its sample, this clone was seen once. J is TRBJ2-3 and V is TRBV9; TRBD2 matches 11 bases. This CDR3 has 16 amino acids. Trimming at V came to 4 bases and at J to 1 base, leaving 5 bases not matched to a gene. The germline gives CDR1 SGDLS, CDR2 YYNGEE. The CDR3 DNA follows: TGTGCCAGCAGCCGAACGACTAGCGGGGGCACAGATACGCAGTATTTT. Its protein is CASSRTTSGGTDTQYF.